This TCR beta chain derives from a study of shared clonotypes between healthy human individuals. Study-wide results and caveats: Blood alone was sampled, and tissue repertoires likely differ. The study found roughly 5.3% of naive CD4 clonotypes shared across a few donors. The study found lower generation probabilities in non-shared clonotypes than in those shared by all four donors.

Per sorted-subset replicate PCR, input was approximately 0.2 ug DNA, representing 30,000 to 35,000 T cell genomes. Sequenced by immunoSEQ multiplex PCR; TCRdb stores in-frame clones only, minus some. The sample yields around 580,000 clones, 95% to 98% seen once. This CDR3 contains 14 residues. Germline trimming cut 6 bases from V and 0 bases from J; bases unmatched to any gene: 1. Germline CDR1 is SEHNR and CDR2 is FQNEAQ (reference sequence). CD8 cells classed as naive were CD45RO-negative and positively selected for CCR7, excluding terminally differentiated effector memory CD45RA+ cells. Concerning this clone: Its antigen is unidentified.

J is TRBJ2-1 and V is TRBV7-9, with 8 bases that match TRBD1. This clonotype was obtained from a man aged 25-45 years in good health. Sample: naive CD8+ T cells sorted from blood. The CDR3 coding sequence is TGTGCCAGCAGTGGACAGGGCTCCTACAATGAGCAGTTCTTC. It is translated as CASSGQGSYNEQFF.